This TCR beta chain was sequenced for a study of EBV T-cell therapy then PD-1 blockade in nasopharyngeal carcinoma. V gave up 3 bases and J gave up 10 bases, with 13 bases separating them. This CDR3 is built from 14 residues. Germline CDR1 and CDR2: LNHDA and SQIVND (reference sequence). Of note for this clone: Its antigen is undetermined.

TCRdb's table, derived via immunoSEQ multiplex PCR, lists solely in-frame clones and lacks some. The data show about 22,000 clones, 82% seen once. Indicated treatment: AdE1-LMPpoly-expanded autologous EBV-specific T-cell therapy followed by anti-PD-1 nivolumab. The TCR sequence derives from a man aged 40-49 years with nasopharyngeal carcinoma. The V call is TRBV19, the J call TRBJ1-6; no firm D call. Specimen: CD8+ T cells from blood, collected at day -245 from a patient whose treatment included autologous EBV-specific T cells and nivolumab. The CDR3 sequence: CASSIGAGDSPLHF. DNA for the CDR3: TGTGCCAGTAGTATTGGTGCCGGTGACTCACCCCTCCACTTT.